The rows below give T cell receptor beta chains drawn from one sample of a study of regulatory T cells in long-lasting Graves disease. In TCRdb, the multiplex PCR reads were re-called with MiXCR into one record per CDR3 protein. Here the sample spans 350,000 to 550,000 distinct CDR3 sequences, around 13% being singletons. The same data also went into a second study, on T cells in Graves' hyperthyroidism and ophthalmopathy.

The material sequenced was peripheral blood mononuclear cells (PBMCs), taken at new diagnosis, from a patient treated with antithyroid drugs. All receptors come from a woman aged 50 to 65 with Graves disease. CDR3s include the opening cysteine and the closing phenylalanine or tryptophan. Fields, in order: J gene, V gene, clone size, CDR3 length, D gene, CDR3 protein, CDR3 DNA. A D gene is named only where the DNA matches it firmly. Rows give clone size only sometimes, using once, few, many, or a class for an expanded clone.

j_call: TRBJ2-3
v_call: TRBV5-1
clone_size: many
cdr3_length: 14
d_call: .
cdr3_aa: CASSLGQDTDTQYF
cdr3_nt: TGTGCCAGCAGTTTAGGCCAAGACACAGATACGCAGTATTTT

j_call: TRBJ2-1
v_call: TRBV28
clone_size: many
cdr3_length: 15
d_call: .
cdr3_aa: CASTAGWASHNEQFF
cdr3_nt: TGTGCCAGCACGGCGGGATGGGCGTCCCACAATGAGCAGTTCTTC

j_call: TRBJ2-3
v_call: TRBV5-1
clone_size: many
cdr3_length: 14
d_call: .
cdr3_aa: CASSLVALTDTQYF
cdr3_nt: TGCGCCAGCAGCTTGGTGGCACTTACAGATACGCAGTATTTT

j_call: TRBJ1-2
v_call: TRBV28
clone_size: .
cdr3_length: 12
d_call: TRBD1
cdr3_aa: CASTGTGDGYTF
cdr3_nt: TGTGCCAGCACCGGGACAGGGGATGGCTACACCTTC

j_call: TRBJ2-7
v_call: TRBV5-8
clone_size: .
cdr3_length: 14
d_call: .
cdr3_aa: CASSLYWRAYEQYF
cdr3_nt: TGTGCCAGCAGCTTGTATTGGCGGGCCTACGAGCAGTACTTC

j_call: TRBJ2-5
v_call: TRBV10-3
clone_size: .
cdr3_length: 16
d_call: .
cdr3_aa: CAISGPIGTPQETQYF
cdr3_nt: TGTGCCATCAGTGGGCCCATTGGGACACCACAAGAGACCCAGTACTTC

j_call: TRBJ1-3
v_call: TRBV3-1
clone_size: few
cdr3_length: 14
d_call: .
cdr3_aa: CASSLRHSGNTIYF
cdr3_nt: TGTGCCAGCAGCCTTCGGCACTCTGGAAACACCATATATTTT

j_call: TRBJ2-7
v_call: TRBV20-1
clone_size: many
cdr3_length: 17
d_call: TRBD1
cdr3_aa: CSARDPAGQGVSYEQYF
cdr3_nt: TGCAGTGCTAGAGACCCGGCGGGACAGGGTGTCTCCTACGAGCAGTACTTC

j_call: TRBJ2-1
v_call: TRBV7-9
clone_size: .
cdr3_length: 20
d_call: TRBD2
cdr3_aa: CAISDSIGTSGRGTYNEQFF
cdr3_nt: TGTGCCATCAGTGATTCCATCGGGACTAGCGGGAGGGGGACCTACAATGAGCAGTTCTTC

j_call: TRBJ2-3
v_call: TRBV7-9
clone_size: many
cdr3_length: 18
d_call: TRBD2
cdr3_aa: CASSLGVRLAGGTDTQYF
cdr3_nt: TGTGCCAGCAGCTTAGGTGTGCGGTTGGCGGGAGGCACAGATACGCAGTATTTT

j_call: TRBJ2-4
v_call: TRBV11-2
clone_size: many
cdr3_length: 20
d_call: TRBD1
cdr3_aa: CASSLGPPLGQGAPKNIQYF
cdr3_nt: TGTGCCAGCAGCTTAGGCCCCCCCCTGGGACAGGGGGCTCCCAAAAACATTCAGTACTTC

j_call: TRBJ2-1
v_call: TRBV7-8
clone_size: few
cdr3_length: 18
d_call: TRBD2
cdr3_aa: CASSLGGLAGWFYNEQFF
cdr3_nt: TGTGCCAGCAGCTTAGGAGGGCTAGCGGGATGGTTCTACAATGAGCAGTTCTTC

j_call: TRBJ2-7
v_call: TRBV7-9
clone_size: many
cdr3_length: 14
d_call: .
cdr3_aa: CASSLATLFYEQYF
cdr3_nt: TGTGCCAGCAGCTTAGCCACCCTTTTCTACGAGCAGTACTTC

j_call: TRBJ2-7
v_call: TRBV4-1
clone_size: few
cdr3_length: 15
d_call: .
cdr3_aa: CASSQDRLASYEQYF
cdr3_nt: TGCGCCAGCAGCCAAGATCGTTTAGCCTCCTACGAGCAGTACTTC

j_call: TRBJ2-5
v_call: TRBV7-9
clone_size: many
cdr3_length: 16
d_call: .
cdr3_aa: CASSLRGTGTQETQYF
cdr3_nt: TGTGCCAGCAGCTTAAGGGGTACCGGGACCCAAGAGACCCAGTACTTC

j_call: TRBJ2-6
v_call: TRBV5-8
clone_size: .
cdr3_length: 18
d_call: .
cdr3_aa: CASSFRGASLSGANVLTF
cdr3_nt: TGTGCCAGCAGCTTCAGGGGCGCCTCCTTATCCGGGGCCAACGTCCTGACTTTC

j_call: TRBJ2-1
v_call: TRBV25-1
clone_size: few
cdr3_length: 16
d_call: TRBD2
cdr3_aa: CASSRGTSGRVGEQFF
cdr3_nt: TGTGCCAGCAGTCGAGGTACTAGCGGGAGGGTTGGTGAGCAGTTCTTC

j_call: TRBJ2-1
v_call: TRBV7-2
clone_size: few
cdr3_length: 14
d_call: .
cdr3_aa: CASSLQWWDNEQFF
cdr3_nt: TGTGCCAGCAGCTTACAGTGGTGGGACAATGAGCAGTTCTTC

j_call: TRBJ2-2
v_call: TRBV19
clone_size: .
cdr3_length: 18
d_call: TRBD1
cdr3_aa: CASSIMGRDRVDTGELFF
cdr3_nt: TGTGCCAGTAGTATTATGGGACGGGACAGGGTTGACACCGGGGAGCTGTTTTTT

j_call: TRBJ1-2
v_call: TRBV28
clone_size: .
cdr3_length: 17
d_call: TRBD1
cdr3_aa: CASRPVFGDRGLSGYTF
cdr3_nt: TGTGCCAGCAGACCAGTTTTTGGGGACAGGGGGCTAAGTGGCTACACCTTC

j_call: TRBJ1-4
v_call: TRBV14
clone_size: .
cdr3_length: 23
d_call: TRBD1
cdr3_aa: CASSWDRGRARNPPRPGNEKLFF
cdr3_nt: TGTGCCAGCAGCTGGGACAGGGGGCGCGCTCGGAACCCCCCGCGGCCCGGTAATGAAAAACTGTTTTTT

j_call: TRBJ1-1
v_call: TRBV25-1
clone_size: .
cdr3_length: 13
d_call: .
cdr3_aa: CASSDAGNTEAFF
cdr3_nt: TGTGCCAGCAGTGACGCGGGAAACACTGAAGCTTTCTTT

j_call: TRBJ2-5
v_call: TRBV7-9
clone_size: .
cdr3_length: 15
d_call: .
cdr3_aa: CASSLVALGRETQYF
cdr3_nt: TGTGCCAGCAGCTTAGTAGCCCTCGGACGAGAGACCCAGTACTTC

j_call: TRBJ2-7
v_call: TRBV12-3/TRBV12-4
clone_size: many
cdr3_length: 14
d_call: .
cdr3_aa: CASSLAPDSYEQYF
cdr3_nt: TGTGCCAGCAGTTTAGCGCCTGACAGCTACGAGCAGTACTTC

j_call: TRBJ2-5
v_call: TRBV19
clone_size: many
cdr3_length: 21
d_call: .
cdr3_aa: CASSITGTGTLAGDRQETQYF
cdr3_nt: TGTGCCAGTAGTATAACCGGGACAGGGACACTAGCGGGTGATCGTCAAGAGACCCAGTACTTC

j_call: TRBJ2-7
v_call: TRBV2
clone_size: many
cdr3_length: 15
d_call: .
cdr3_aa: CASIKGPIESYEQYF
cdr3_nt: TGTGCCAGCATTAAAGGACCAATTGAGAGCTACGAGCAGTACTTC

j_call: TRBJ1-2
v_call: TRBV12-3/TRBV12-4
clone_size: many
cdr3_length: 14
d_call: .
cdr3_aa: CASSFWGRDYGYTF
cdr3_nt: TGTGCCAGCAGTTTTTGGGGCAGAGACTATGGCTACACCTTC

j_call: TRBJ2-7
v_call: TRBV5-1
clone_size: many
cdr3_length: 15
d_call: TRBD2
cdr3_aa: CASSPPGGPNYEQYF
cdr3_nt: TGCGCCAGCAGCCCCCCGGGGGGGCCTAACTACGAGCAGTACTTC

j_call: TRBJ1-2
v_call: TRBV7-8
clone_size: many
cdr3_length: 13
d_call: .
cdr3_aa: CASSLGQGSGYTF
cdr3_nt: TGTGCCAGCAGCTTAGGTCAGGGCAGTGGCTACACCTTC

j_call: TRBJ2-2
v_call: TRBV6-1
clone_size: many
cdr3_length: 14
d_call: TRBD2
cdr3_aa: CATEGGQNTGELFF
cdr3_nt: TGTGCCACTGAGGGAGGGCAGAACACCGGGGAGCTGTTTTTT

j_call: TRBJ2-5
v_call: TRBV6-2/TRBV6-3
clone_size: many
cdr3_length: 15
d_call: TRBD2
cdr3_aa: CASSYSAGRQETQYF
cdr3_nt: TGTGCCAGCAGTTATTCAGCGGGACGTCAAGAGACCCAGTACTTC

j_call: TRBJ2-3
v_call: TRBV28
clone_size: many
cdr3_length: 17
d_call: TRBD2
cdr3_aa: CASSPPRLAGGTDTQYF
cdr3_nt: TGTGCCAGCAGCCCTCCCCGACTAGCGGGAGGGACAGATACGCAGTATTTT

j_call: TRBJ2-7
v_call: TRBV5-1
clone_size: .
cdr3_length: 16
d_call: TRBD2
cdr3_aa: CASSLEGLAGGYEQYF
cdr3_nt: TGCGCCAGCAGCTTGGAGGGACTAGCGGGAGGGTACGAGCAGTACTTC

j_call: TRBJ1-5
v_call: TRBV7-2
clone_size: few
cdr3_length: 16
d_call: .
cdr3_aa: CASSLVLANSNQPQHF
cdr3_nt: TGTGCCAGCAGCTTAGTATTGGCAAATAGCAATCAGCCCCAGCATTTT

j_call: TRBJ1-6
v_call: TRBV7-2
clone_size: .
cdr3_length: 14
d_call: .
cdr3_aa: CASSLETTNSPLHF
cdr3_nt: TGTGCCAGCAGCTTAGAGACCACCAATTCACCCCTCCACTTT

j_call: TRBJ2-7
v_call: TRBV3-1
clone_size: many
cdr3_length: 13
d_call: .
cdr3_aa: CASSQGADYEQYF
cdr3_nt: TGTGCCAGCAGCCAGGGGGCCGACTACGAGCAGTACTTC

j_call: TRBJ2-7
v_call: TRBV29-1
clone_size: once
cdr3_length: 16
d_call: .
cdr3_aa: CSVEAEARDFRYEQYF
cdr3_nt: TGCAGCGTTGAAGCTGAGGCCAGGGATTTCCGCTACGAGCAGTACTTC

j_call: TRBJ1-1
v_call: TRBV4-1
clone_size: many
cdr3_length: 15
d_call: .
cdr3_aa: CASSQDTGPNTEAFF
cdr3_nt: TGCGCCAGCAGCCAAGATACCGGACCGAACACTGAAGCTTTCTTT

j_call: TRBJ2-2
v_call: TRBV11-2
clone_size: many
cdr3_length: 16
d_call: .
cdr3_aa: CASSPRLVSGPGELFF
cdr3_nt: TGTGCCAGCAGCCCAAGACTAGTCTCGGGACCCGGGGAGCTGTTTTTT

j_call: TRBJ2-2
v_call: TRBV5-1
clone_size: .
cdr3_length: 15
d_call: .
cdr3_aa: CASSLGHLNTGGLFF
cdr3_nt: TGCGCCAGCAGCTTGGGACACTTGAACACCGGGGGGCTGTTTTTT

j_call: TRBJ1-1
v_call: TRBV4-2
clone_size: few
cdr3_length: 12
d_call: .
cdr3_aa: CASSRNSGEAFF
cdr3_nt: TGTGCCAGCAGCCGCAACAGCGGTGAAGCTTTCTTT

j_call: TRBJ2-2
v_call: TRBV7-9
clone_size: many
cdr3_length: 14
d_call: .
cdr3_aa: CASSSDWNTGELFF
cdr3_nt: TGTGCCAGCAGCTCTGACTGGAACACCGGGGAGCTGTTTTTT

j_call: TRBJ2-7
v_call: TRBV6-2/TRBV6-3
clone_size: many
cdr3_length: 14
d_call: .
cdr3_aa: CASSYGHNSYEQYF
cdr3_nt: TGTGCCAGCAGTTACGGACACAACTCCTACGAGCAGTACTTC

j_call: TRBJ1-5
v_call: TRBV28
clone_size: .
cdr3_length: 13
d_call: .
cdr3_aa: CASSLRGPQPQHF
cdr3_nt: TGTGCCAGCAGTTTGCGGGGCCCTCAGCCCCAGCATTTT

j_call: TRBJ2-3
v_call: TRBV11-2
clone_size: .
cdr3_length: 13
d_call: TRBD2
cdr3_aa: CASSQIAGDTQYF
cdr3_nt: TGTGCCAGCAGCCAAATAGCGGGAGATACGCAGTATTTT

j_call: TRBJ2-1
v_call: TRBV27
clone_size: many
cdr3_length: 15
d_call: TRBD1
cdr3_aa: CASSLYRDRVDEQFF
cdr3_nt: TGTGCCAGCAGTTTATACCGGGACAGGGTCGATGAGCAGTTCTTC

j_call: TRBJ1-1
v_call: TRBV19
clone_size: many
cdr3_length: 13
d_call: .
cdr3_aa: CASTPDSHTEAFF
cdr3_nt: TGTGCCAGTACCCCCGACAGCCACACTGAAGCTTTCTTT

j_call: TRBJ2-5
v_call: TRBV27
clone_size: many
cdr3_length: 14
d_call: TRBD1
cdr3_aa: CASRWTGSLETQYF
cdr3_nt: TGTGCCAGCAGATGGACAGGGTCGTTAGAGACCCAGTACTTC

j_call: TRBJ2-7
v_call: TRBV27
clone_size: .
cdr3_length: 13
d_call: .
cdr3_aa: CASSPHITYEQYF
cdr3_nt: TGTGCCAGCAGTCCGCACATAACCTACGAGCAGTACTTC

j_call: TRBJ2-7
v_call: TRBV5-5
clone_size: few
cdr3_length: 16
d_call: .
cdr3_aa: CASSAPGSAYSYEQYF
cdr3_nt: TGTGCCAGCAGCGCGCCCGGTAGCGCCTACTCCTACGAGCAGTACTTC

j_call: TRBJ2-5
v_call: TRBV6-5
clone_size: few
cdr3_length: 15
d_call: TRBD1
cdr3_aa: CASSYSWTGQETQYF
cdr3_nt: TGTGCCAGCAGTTACTCATGGACAGGGCAAGAGACCCAGTACTTC

j_call: TRBJ1-1
v_call: TRBV4-1
clone_size: .
cdr3_length: 19
d_call: TRBD1
cdr3_aa: CASSQSDYPTGEVNTEAFF
cdr3_nt: TGCGCCAGCAGCCAGTCGGATTACCCAACAGGGGAGGTGAACACTGAAGCTTTCTTT

j_call: TRBJ2-7
v_call: TRBV20-1
clone_size: many
cdr3_length: 14
d_call: .
cdr3_aa: CSARGGGTSYEQYF
cdr3_nt: TGCAGTGCTAGAGGAGGCGGGACCTCCTACGAGCAGTACTTC

j_call: TRBJ2-1
v_call: TRBV27
clone_size: .
cdr3_length: 13
d_call: .
cdr3_aa: CASSLPGAHEQFF
cdr3_nt: TGTGCCAGCAGTTTACCGGGGGCCCATGAGCAGTTCTTC

j_call: TRBJ2-7
v_call: TRBV6-5
clone_size: .
cdr3_length: 16
d_call: .
cdr3_aa: CASSYDMPYYSYEQYF
cdr3_nt: TGTGCCAGCAGTTACGACATGCCGTACTACTCCTACGAGCAGTACTTC

j_call: TRBJ2-7
v_call: TRBV2
clone_size: .
cdr3_length: 14
d_call: .
cdr3_aa: CASDLRPLIYEQYF
cdr3_nt: TGTGCCAGCGATCTGCGACCCTTAATCTACGAGCAGTACTTC

j_call: TRBJ2-5
v_call: TRBV4-1
clone_size: few
cdr3_length: 15
d_call: TRBD1
cdr3_aa: CASTSRTGVGETQYF
cdr3_nt: TGCGCCAGCACATCGCGGACAGGGGTTGGAGAGACCCAGTACTTC

j_call: TRBJ2-7
v_call: TRBV4-2
clone_size: .
cdr3_length: 15
d_call: .
cdr3_aa: CASSQELGRRSEQYF
cdr3_nt: TGTGCCAGCAGCCAAGAGCTCGGTCGCCGCTCCGAGCAGTACTTC